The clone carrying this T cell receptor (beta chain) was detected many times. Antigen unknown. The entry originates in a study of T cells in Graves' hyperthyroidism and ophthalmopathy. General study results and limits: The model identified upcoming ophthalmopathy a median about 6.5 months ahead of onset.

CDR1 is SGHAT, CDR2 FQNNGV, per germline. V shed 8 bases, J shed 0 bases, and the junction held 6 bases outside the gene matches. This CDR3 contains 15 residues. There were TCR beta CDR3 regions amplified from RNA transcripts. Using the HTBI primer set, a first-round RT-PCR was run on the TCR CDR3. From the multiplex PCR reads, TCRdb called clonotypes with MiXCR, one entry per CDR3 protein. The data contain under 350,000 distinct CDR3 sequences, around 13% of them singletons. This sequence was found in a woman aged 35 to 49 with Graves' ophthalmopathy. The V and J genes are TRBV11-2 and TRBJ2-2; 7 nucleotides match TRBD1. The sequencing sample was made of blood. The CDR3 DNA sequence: TGTGCCAGCCGCTCGGGACAGACGAACACCGGGGAGCTGTTTTTT. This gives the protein CASRSGQTNTGELFF.